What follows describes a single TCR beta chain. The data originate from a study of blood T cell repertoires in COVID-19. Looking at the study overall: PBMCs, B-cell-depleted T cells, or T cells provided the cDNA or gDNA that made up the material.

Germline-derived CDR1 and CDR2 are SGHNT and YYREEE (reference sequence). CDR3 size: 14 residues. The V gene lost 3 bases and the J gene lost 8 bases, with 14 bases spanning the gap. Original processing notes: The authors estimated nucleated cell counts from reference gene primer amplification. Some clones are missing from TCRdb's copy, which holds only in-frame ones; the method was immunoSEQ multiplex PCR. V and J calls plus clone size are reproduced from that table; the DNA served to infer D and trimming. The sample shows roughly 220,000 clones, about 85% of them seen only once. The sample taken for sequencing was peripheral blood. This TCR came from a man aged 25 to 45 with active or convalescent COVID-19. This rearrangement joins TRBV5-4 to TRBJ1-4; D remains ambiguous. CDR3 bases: TGTGCCAGCAGCTCAAAGGGAGTGCGGGAAAAACTGTTTTTT. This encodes CASSSKGVREKLFF.